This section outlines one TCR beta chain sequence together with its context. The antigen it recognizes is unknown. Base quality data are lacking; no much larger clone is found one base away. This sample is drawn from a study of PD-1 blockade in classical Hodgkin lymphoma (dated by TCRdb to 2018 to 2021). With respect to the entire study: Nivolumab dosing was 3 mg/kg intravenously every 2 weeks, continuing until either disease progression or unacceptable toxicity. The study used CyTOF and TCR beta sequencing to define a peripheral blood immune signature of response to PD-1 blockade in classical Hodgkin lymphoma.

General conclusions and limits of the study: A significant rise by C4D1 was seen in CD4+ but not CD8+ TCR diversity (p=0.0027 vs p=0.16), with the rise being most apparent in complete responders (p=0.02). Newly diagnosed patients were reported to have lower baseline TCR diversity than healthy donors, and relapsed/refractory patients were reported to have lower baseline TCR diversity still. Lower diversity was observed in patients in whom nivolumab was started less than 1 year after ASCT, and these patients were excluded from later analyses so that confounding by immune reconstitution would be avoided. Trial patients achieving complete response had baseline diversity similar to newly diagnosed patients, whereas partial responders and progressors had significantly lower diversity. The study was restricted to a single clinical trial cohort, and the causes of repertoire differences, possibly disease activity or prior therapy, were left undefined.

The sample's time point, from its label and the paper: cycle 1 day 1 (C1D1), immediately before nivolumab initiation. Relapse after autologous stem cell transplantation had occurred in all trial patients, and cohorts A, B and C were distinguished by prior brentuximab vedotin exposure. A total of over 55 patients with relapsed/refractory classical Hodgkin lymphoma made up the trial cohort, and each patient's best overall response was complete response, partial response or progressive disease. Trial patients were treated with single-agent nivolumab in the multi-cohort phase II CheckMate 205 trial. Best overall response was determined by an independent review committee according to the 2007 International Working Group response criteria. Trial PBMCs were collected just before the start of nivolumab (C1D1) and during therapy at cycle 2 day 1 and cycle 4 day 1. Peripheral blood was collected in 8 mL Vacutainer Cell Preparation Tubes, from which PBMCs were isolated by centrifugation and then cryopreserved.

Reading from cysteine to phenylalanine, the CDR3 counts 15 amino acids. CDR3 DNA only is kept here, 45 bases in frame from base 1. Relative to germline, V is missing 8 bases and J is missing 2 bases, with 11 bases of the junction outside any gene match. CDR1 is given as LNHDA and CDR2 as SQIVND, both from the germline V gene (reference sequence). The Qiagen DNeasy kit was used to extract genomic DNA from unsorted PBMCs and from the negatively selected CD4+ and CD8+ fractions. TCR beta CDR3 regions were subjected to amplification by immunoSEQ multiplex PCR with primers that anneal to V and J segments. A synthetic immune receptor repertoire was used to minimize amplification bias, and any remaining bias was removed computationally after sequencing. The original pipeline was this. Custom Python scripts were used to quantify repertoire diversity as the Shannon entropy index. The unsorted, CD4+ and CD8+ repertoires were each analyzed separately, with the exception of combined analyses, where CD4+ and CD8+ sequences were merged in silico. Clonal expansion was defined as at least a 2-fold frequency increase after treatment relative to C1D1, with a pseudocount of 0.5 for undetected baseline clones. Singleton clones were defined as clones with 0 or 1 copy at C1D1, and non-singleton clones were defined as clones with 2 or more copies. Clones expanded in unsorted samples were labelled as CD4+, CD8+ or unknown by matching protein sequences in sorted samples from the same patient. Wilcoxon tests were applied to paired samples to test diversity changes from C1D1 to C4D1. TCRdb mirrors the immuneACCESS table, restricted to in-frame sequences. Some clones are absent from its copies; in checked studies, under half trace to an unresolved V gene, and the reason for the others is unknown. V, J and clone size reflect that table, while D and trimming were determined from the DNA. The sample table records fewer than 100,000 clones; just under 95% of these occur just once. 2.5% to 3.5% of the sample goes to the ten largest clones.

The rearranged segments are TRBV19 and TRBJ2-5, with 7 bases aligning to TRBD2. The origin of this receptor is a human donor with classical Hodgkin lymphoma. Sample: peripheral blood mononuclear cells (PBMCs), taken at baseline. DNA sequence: TGTGCCAGTCAAATCGGGACTAATGTGCAAGAGACCCAGTACTTC. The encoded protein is CASQIGTNVQETQYF.